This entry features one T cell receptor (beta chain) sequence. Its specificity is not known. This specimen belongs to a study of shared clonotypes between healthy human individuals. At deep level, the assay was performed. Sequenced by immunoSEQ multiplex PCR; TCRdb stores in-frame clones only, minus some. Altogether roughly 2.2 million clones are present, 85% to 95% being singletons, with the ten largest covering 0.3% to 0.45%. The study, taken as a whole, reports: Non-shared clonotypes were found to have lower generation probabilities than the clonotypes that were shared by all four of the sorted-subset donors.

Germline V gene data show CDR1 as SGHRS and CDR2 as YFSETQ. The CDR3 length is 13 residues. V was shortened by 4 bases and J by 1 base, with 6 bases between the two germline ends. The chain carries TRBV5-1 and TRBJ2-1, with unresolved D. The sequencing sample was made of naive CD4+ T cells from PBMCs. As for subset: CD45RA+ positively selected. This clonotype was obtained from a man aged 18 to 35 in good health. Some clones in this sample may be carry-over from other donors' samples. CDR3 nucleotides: TGCGCCAGCAGCCGTTCATCCTACAATGAGCAGTTCTTC. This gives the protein CASSRSSYNEQFF.